These 25 T cell receptor beta chains came from one sample sequenced in a study of identifying expanded T cells in peripheral blood. Measured with immunoSEQ multiplex PCR; TCRdb has only the in-frame clones, and not every one. The table lists about 85,000 clones, 88% of them singletons. Sequencing was carried out using blood. These receptors were obtained from a person aged 18 to 69 in good health.

The rearrangement links TRBV7-2 to TRBJ1-5; weak D call: TRBD1 (6 bases). Germline loops: CDR1 SGHTA, CDR2 FQGNSA. This CDR3 comprises 14 residues. Trimming took 5 bases from V and 2 from J, leaving 10 bases between them. The CDR3 spells CASSDYRGNQPQHF. The CDR3 DNA reads as TGTGCCAGCAGCGACTACAGGGGCAATCAGCCCCAGCATTTT.

V gene TRBV11-1 combines with J gene TRBJ2-7, with TRBD2 matching 7 bases. The junction had 6 bases not matched to a gene; V was cut back by 8 bases and J by 2 bases. Looked up from germline, CDR1 is SGHAT and CDR2 is FQDESV (reference sequence). The CDR3 totals 13 residues. The chain's CDR3 is CASAVAGAYEQYF. DNA for the CDR3: TGTGCCAGCGCCGTGGCGGGGGCCTACGAGCAGTACTTC. The entire variable domain, with the rest obtained from reference TRBV11-1 and TRBJ2-7, is as follows: EAEVAQSPRYKITEKSQAVAFWCDPISGHATLYWYRQILGQGPELLVQFQDESVVDDSQLPKDRFSAERLKGVDSTLKIQPAELGDSAMYLCASAVAGAYEQYFGPGTRLTVT.

The chain recombines TRBV28 with TRBJ1-4; 7 bases match TRBD1. V was clipped by 6 bases and J by 0 bases; unmatched bases: 7. There are 16 residues in the CDR3. CDR1 and CDR2 (germline): MDHEN, SYDVKM. CDR3 DNA: TGTGCCAGCAGCCCCGACAGGGATCCAACTAATGAAAAACTGTTTTTT. The encoded protein is CASSPDRDPTNEKLFF.

This clone was observed a single time. The chain has TRBV5-4 and TRBJ2-3, with D unresolved. V lost 2 bases, J lost 2 bases, and 12 bases lay in between. CDR3 length equals 15 residues. Germline-derived CDR1 and CDR2 are SGHNT and YYREEE (reference sequence). The CDR3 is CASSLEDWITDTQYF. CDR3 sequence (DNA): TGTGCCAGCAGCTTAGAAGATTGGATCACAGATACGCAGTATTTT.

The chain couples TRBV28 to TRBJ2-2, with D perhaps being TRBD1 or TRBD2 (6 bases each). The V gene's germline CDR1 is MDHEN and CDR2 SYDVKM. Trimming stripped 2 bases from V and 4 bases from J, with 11 bases between. This CDR3 comprises 15 residues. The DNA for the CDR3 is TGTGCCAGCAGTTTAGTGGGGGGCGGCACCGGGGAGCTGTTTTTT. Encoded protein: CASSLVGGGTGELFF.

This chain joins TRBV28 and TRBJ2-3; D is ambiguous. This CDR3 has 12 amino acids. V lost 8 bases to trimming and J lost 7 bases, with 13 bases between them. The germline gives CDR1 MDHEN, CDR2 SYDVKM. CDR3 in DNA: TGTGCCAGCGTCAATTCCGGGCATACGCAGTATTTT. It codes for CASVNSGHTQYF. Based on the CDR3 plus reference TRBV28 and TRBJ2-3, the full variable domain is DVKVTQSSRYLVKRTGEKVFLECVQDMDHENMFWYRQDPGLGLRLIYFSYDVKMKEKGDIPEGYSVSREKKERFSLILESASTNQTSMYLCASVNSGHTQYFGPGTRLTVL.

This chain links TRBV6-6 with TRBJ2-5, with D perhaps being TRBD1 or TRBD2 (5 bases each). The length of the CDR3 is 13 residues. The ends were cut back, 11 bases at V and 4 bases at J, with 17 bases in the middle. Germline V lookup: CDR1 MNHNY, CDR2 SVGAGI (reference sequence). The CDR3 loop is CAARTSGAETQYF. CDR3 bases: TGTGCCGCCCGAACTAGTGGGGCAGAGACCCAGTACTTC.

The genes are TRBV7-8 and TRBJ2-5, with 8 bases aligning to TRBD1. With V trimmed by 5 bases and J by 5 bases, 10 bases remained unmatched. Germline V gene lookup returns CDR1 SGHVS and CDR2 FQNEAQ. The CDR3 contains 15 residues. CDR3 nucleotide sequence: TGTGCCAGCAGCCCACGGACAGGGTATGCGGAGACCCAGTACTTC. This codes for CASSPRTGYAETQYF.

This chain links TRBV14 with TRBJ2-1; a weak D match, TRBD2 (6 bases). V was pared by 4 bases and J by 6 bases, with 16 bases between. The CDR3 covers 15 residues. From germline, CDR1 is SGHDN and CDR2 FVKESK. CDR3 protein: CASSLGLDERNEQFF. The CDR3 DNA reads TGTGCCAGCAGCCTGGGACTGGACGAACGCAATGAGCAGTTCTTC. The variable domain in full, with the rest retrieved from reference TRBV14 and TRBJ2-1, is EAGVTQFPSHSVIEKGQTVTLRCDPISGHDNLYWYRRVMGKEIKFLLHFVKESKQDESGMPNNRFLAERTGGTYSTLKVQPAELEDSGVYFCASSLGLDERNEQFFGPGTRLTVL.

The chain carries TRBV7-2 and TRBJ2-7, with D possibly being TRBD1 (6 bases). Germline V gene lookup returns CDR1 SGHTA and CDR2 FQGNSA. The CDR3 has 16 amino acids. Trimming removed 2 bases at V and 2 bases at J, with 16 bases between. In DNA, the CDR3 is TGTGCCAGCAGCTTATTTACCGACAGGAGACCCTACGAGCAGTACTTC. It translates to CASSLFTDRRPYEQYF.

This clone was counted once. The chain employs TRBV7-2 and TRBJ2-7; D is possibly TRBD1 or TRBD2 (6 bases each). V was pared by 3 bases and J by 3 bases, with 15 bases between. Per germline, CDR1 SGHTA and CDR2 FQGNSA. CDR3 length equals 15 residues. The CDR3 region is CASSLEGGVNYEQYF. The CDR3 coding sequence is TGTGCCAGCAGCTTGGAGGGGGGCGTTAACTACGAGCAGTACTTC.

V gene TRBV5-1 combines with J gene TRBJ2-3; D may correspond to TRBD1 or TRBD2 (5 bases each). The germline V and J ends were trimmed by 7 bases and 2 bases, with 14 bases remaining between them. CDR1 and CDR2 from the germline V gene are SGHRS and YFSETQ. CDR3 length: 14 amino acids. In DNA form, the CDR3 reads TGCGCCAGCGCCGCAGGGACGTTCACAGATACGCAGTATTTT. Its translation is CASAAGTFTDTQYF.

The genes are TRBV5-6 and TRBJ1-1, with D possibly matching TRBD1 (5 bases). V gave up 5 bases and J gave up 7 bases, with 12 bases separating them. Germline V lookup: CDR1 SGHDT, CDR2 YYEEEE. CDR3 length: 12 amino acids. CDR3 sequence: CASSSRAFEAFF. The CDR3 DNA follows: TGTGCCAGCAGTTCCAGGGCATTTGAAGCTTTCTTT.

The rearrangement links TRBV7-2 to TRBJ2-3; D call uncertain. V lost 5 bases, J lost 9 bases, and 9 bases lay in between. Germline V gives CDR1 SGHTA, CDR2 FQGNSA. The CDR3 has 11 residues. For the CDR3, the DNA is TGTGCCAGCAGCCAGCGCCAAACGCAGTATTTT. Translated, it gives CASSQRQTQYF.

The chain is built from TRBV6-1 and TRBJ2-7; TRBD2 matches 8 bases. CDR1 and CDR2 (germline): MNHNS, SASEGT. The CDR3 spans 15 residues. V shed 2 bases and J 1 base; nucleotides not matched to a gene: 4. CDR3: CASSERLAGSYEQYF. As DNA, the CDR3 is TGTGCCAGCAGTGAACGGCTAGCGGGTTCCTACGAGCAGTACTTC.

The V gene is TRBV18, the J gene TRBJ2-4; D remains unclear. The CDR3 is 16 amino acids. CDR1 KGHSH and CDR2 LQKENI come from the germline V gene. V was cut by 2 bases and J by 0 bases, with 11 bases left in between. The DNA for the CDR3 is TGTGCCAGCTCACCAATTCCGTTTACAGCCAAAAACATTCAGTACTTC. Amino acid sequence: CASSPIPFTAKNIQYF.

The chain is built from TRBV4-2 and TRBJ2-1; 7 bases are a match to TRBD2. Trimming at V came to 3 bases and at J to 3 bases, leaving 11 bases not matched to a gene. Germline V gives CDR1 LGHNA, CDR2 YNFKEQ. The CDR3 extends over 17 amino acids. This CDR3 is CASSQGRTSANYNEQFF. The CDR3, as DNA: TGTGCCAGCAGCCAGGGGCGAACTAGCGCCAACTACAATGAGCAGTTCTTC.

The chain uses TRBV6-5 and TRBJ2-7; 7 nucleotides agree with TRBD1. Germline-derived CDR1 and CDR2 are MNHEY and SVGAGI. V shed 5 bases, J shed 3 bases, and the junction held 7 bases outside the gene matches. This CDR3 region has 14 residues. The CDR3 DNA reads as TGTGCCAGCAGTGGCGACAGGGCTGGCTACGAGCAGTACTTC. Its translation is CASSGDRAGYEQYF.

The chain couples TRBV5-1 to TRBJ2-1, with 9 positions matching TRBD1. There are 15 residues in the CDR3. The J segment lost 7 bases and the V segment lost 0 bases, leaving 5 bases of the junction unmatched. Germline CDR1 reads SGHRS; CDR2 reads YFSETQ. CDR3 sequence (DNA): TGCGCCAGCAGCTTGGACCGGGACAGGGAAAATGAGCAGTTCTTC. Amino acids: CASSLDRDRENEQFF.

The genes are TRBV6-4 and TRBJ2-2; TRBD1 agrees at 7 bases. With V trimmed by 8 bases and J by 2 bases, 8 bases remained unmatched. The CDR3 is made up of 15 amino acids. Germline V gene lookup returns CDR1 MRHNA and CDR2 SNTAGT. The DNA for the CDR3 is TGTGCCAGCCGGAACAGGGGTACCAACACCGGGGAGCTGTTTTTT. Translation: CASRNRGTNTGELFF.

The count of this clone is one. This chain connects TRBV7-9 to TRBJ1-5; TRBD1 matches 10 bases. V dropped 3 bases and J dropped 4; count of bases not matched to a gene: 6. The CDR3 is 16 amino acids. CDR1 SEHNR and CDR2 FQNEAQ come from the germline V gene (reference sequence). This CDR3 is CASSLRTGGTNQPQHF. CDR3 coding DNA: TGTGCCAGCAGCTTGAGGACAGGGGGAACTAATCAGCCCCAGCATTTT.

The chain uses TRBV28 and TRBJ1-4; D is unclear. V was pared by 6 bases and J by 4 bases, with 6 bases between. The CDR3 extends over 12 amino acids. CDR1 and CDR2 (germline): MDHEN, SYDVKM. The CDR3 sequence is CASRGNNEKLFF. CDR3 nucleotides: TGTGCCAGCAGAGGAAATAATGAAAAACTGTTTTTT.

The chain is built from TRBV19 and TRBJ1-5; D unclear. The CDR3 sequence is 14 residues long. Germline lookup yields CDR1 LNHDA and CDR2 SQIVND (reference sequence). Deletions cut 7 bases from V and 7 bases from J, with 17 bases between. The CDR3 DNA follows: TGTGCCAGTACCCGCGTGGAGGCCGGACAGCCCCAGCATTTT. This codes for CASTRVEAGQPQHF.

The rearrangement uses TRBV7-2 and TRBJ1-6, with 7 bases matching TRBD1. CDR3 length: 13 amino acids. The trim removed 5 bases at V and 8 bases at J, leaving 3 bases unmatched. CDR1 is SGHTA and CDR2 is FQGNSA in the germline V gene. The CDR3 nucleotides are TGTGCCAGCAGCCTTACAGGGGATTCACCCCTCCACTTT. The encoded protein is CASSLTGDSPLHF. The full variable domain, with the rest looked up from reference TRBV7-2 and TRBJ1-6, is GAGVSQSPSNKVTEKGKDVELRCDPISGHTALYWYRQSLGQGLEFLIYFQGNSAPDKSGLPSDRFSAERTGGSVSTLTIQRTQQEDSAVYLCASSLTGDSPLHFGNGTRLTVT.

The chain couples TRBV14 to TRBJ1-1; D uncertain. Deletions cut 7 bases from V and 0 bases from J, with 18 bases between. CDR1 SGHDN and CDR2 FVKESK come from the germline V gene. The CDR3 is made up of 16 amino acids. The CDR3 nucleotides read TGTGCCAGCAAAAGATACCCAGGCCCCATGAACACTGAAGCTTTCTTT. Its translation is CASKRYPGPMNTEAFF.